This T cell receptor beta chain appears in the sequencing data of a study of beta chain features in type 1 diabetes. Study in general: There were some 100,000,000 sorted cells examined across all samples.

Overall study results and limits: Shortening that was moderate but significant affected the TCRB CDR3s of Type 1 diabetes patients in all four CD4+ subsets.

What was sequenced were expressed TCRB transcripts, since all of the isolated RNA had been reverse transcribed. Samples of naive, central memory and regulatory T cells yielded a mean of about 3.9 million reads. The assay was immunoSEQ multiplex PCR, and TCRdb's table has in-frame clones only and misses some. The sample has about 340,000 clones; 7% to 9% are singletons. Many counts were recorded for this clone. Its matching antigen is unknown. Sorting that relied on CD45RO/CCR7/CD25/CD127/CD95/CD27 yielded CD4+ naive, central memory, regulatory and stem cell-like memory cells. This sequence originates from a young woman in good health. Material for sequencing was central memory CD4+ T cells from blood.

CDR3 protein: CASRSDRVRQYF. The DNA of the CDR3 is TGTGCCAGCAGGTCGGACAGGGTCCGTCAGTACTTC. The V gene is TRBV28, the J gene TRBJ2-4; 8 bases are shared with TRBD1. Unmatched junction bases numbered 7, after V lost 6 bases and J lost 12 bases. This CDR3 is built from 12 residues. Per the germline V gene, CDR1 is MDHEN and CDR2 is SYDVKM.